A single sample is the source of the 15 T cell receptor beta chains below, sequenced in a study of beta chain features in type 1 diabetes. Sequencing targeted expressed TCRB transcripts, as all isolated RNA had been reverse transcribed. Here immunoSEQ multiplex PCR was the method, and the copy in TCRdb shows in-frame clones only, minus some. The sample lists about 16,000 clones, 55% occurring once. Sequenced: stem cell memory CD4+ T cells from blood. Receptors originate from a woman aged 18-29 years in good health.

The chain employs TRBV7-9 and TRBJ2-2, with D possibly TRBD2 on 6 matching bases. The CDR3 contains 15 residues. Germline V CDR1 and CDR2: SEHNR, FQNEAQ (reference sequence). With 2 bases removed from V and 1 base from J, the gap between germline ends came to 8 bases. In nucleotides, the CDR3 is TGTGCCAGCAGCTTATGGCGGGAGAACACCGGGGAGCTGTTTTTT. Amino acid sequence: CASSLWRENTGELFF.

This clone was seen just once. V and J are TRBV6-6 and TRBJ1-1; D not certain. The CDR3 is made up of 12 amino acids. V lost 10 bases, J lost 0 bases, and 9 bases lay in between. The V gene's germline CDR1 is MNHNY and CDR2 SVGAGI (reference sequence). The CDR3 coding sequence is TGTGCCACCACCGGGGTGAACACTGAAGCTTTCTTT. Protein product: CATTGVNTEAFF.

This clone was counted a few times. The genes are TRBV18 and TRBJ1-1, with 8 bases lining up with TRBD1. Germline CDR1 reads KGHSH; CDR2 reads LQKENI. The CDR3 is 15 amino acids. J lost 1 base, V lost 3 bases, and 4 bases had no gene match. The CDR3 sequence: CASSPLTGGNTEAFF. In DNA, the CDR3 is TGTGCCAGCTCACCCCTCACAGGGGGGAACACTGAAGCTTTCTTT. The full variable domain, rest sourced from reference TRBV18 and TRBJ1-1, is NAGVMQNPRHLVRRRGQEARLRCSPMKGHSHVYWYRQLPEEGLKFMVYLQKENIIDESGMPKERFSAEFPKEGPSILRIQQVVRGDSAAYFCASSPLTGGNTEAFFGQGTRLTVV.

The V and J genes are TRBV6-6 and TRBJ1-1; TRBD1 matches 7 bases. Germline values: CDR1 MNHNY, CDR2 SVGAGI (reference sequence). The CDR3 length is 13 residues. Germline trimming cut 5 bases from V and 8 bases from J; bases unmatched to any gene: 8. The CDR3 DNA is TGTGCCAGCAGTCCACTTTCGACAGGGGAAGCTTTCTTT. Its translation is CASSPLSTGEAFF.

The V call is TRBV6-5, the J call TRBJ1-2; D possibly corresponds to TRBD1 (5 bases). Deletions cut 7 bases from V and 5 bases from J, with 20 bases between. The CDR3 covers 15 residues. From germline, CDR1 is MNHEY and CDR2 SVGAGI. DNA of the CDR3: TGTGCCAGCACTCCCGGAGCGAGCGGGGGTTATGGCTACACCTTC. Residues: CASTPGASGGYGYTF.

The chain couples TRBV5-1 to TRBJ2-5; D may be TRBD2 (6 bases). The end of the DNA fits TRBJ2-7 better, so the J call may be wrong. The CDR3 loop spans 14 amino acids. Germline CDR1 is SGHRS and CDR2 is YFSETQ. CDR3 in DNA: TGCGCCAGCAGCTTTAGCGGCAGCTCCTACGAGCAGTACTTC. Translating gives CASSFSGSSYEQYF.

This clone showed up just a few times. J is TRBJ2-1 and V is TRBV7-2, with D uncertain. Germline-derived CDR1 and CDR2 are SGHTA and FQGNSA. V lost 2 bases and J 12 bases, leaving 8 bases between the germline ends. The CDR3 runs 11 residues. DNA of the CDR3: TGTGCCAGCAGCTTACGAGCAGGGCAGTTCTTC. Protein sequence: CASSLRAGQFF.

This chain links TRBV7-9 with TRBJ2-1; 14 nucleotides agree with TRBD2. Germline lookup yields CDR1 SEHNR and CDR2 FQNEAQ (reference sequence). V trimming: 5 bases; J trimming: 5 bases; junction bases outside the gene matches: 11. There are 18 residues in the CDR3. CDR3 region: CASSHYGTSGSNDNEQFF. The CDR3 coding sequence is TGTGCCAGCAGCCATTACGGGACTAGCGGGAGCAACGACAATGAGCAGTTCTTC.

This clone was recorded a few times. This sequence joins TRBV23-1 and TRBJ2-1, with D hard to call. TRBV23-1 has ORF status, its function being uncertain. V was clipped by 1 base and J by 0 bases, with 4 bases between them. The CDR3 is 14 residues long. Written as DNA, the CDR3 is TGCGCCAGCAGTCAATTCAGCTCCTACAATGAGCAGTTCTTC. Protein: CASSQFSSYNEQFF.

V and J are TRBV11-2 and TRBJ2-1; 14 bases agree with TRBD2. Germline trimming cut 4 bases from V and 7 bases from J; bases unmatched to any gene: 9. The CDR3 is 17 amino acids. Per the germline V gene, CDR1 is SGHAT and CDR2 is FQNNGV. The CDR3 reads CASSSPRTSGGKNEQFF. For the CDR3, the DNA is TGTGCCAGCAGCTCCCCGAGGACTAGCGGGGGGAAAAATGAGCAGTTCTTC.

This clone occurred a few times. J is TRBJ2-7 and V is TRBV7-2; tentative D call: TRBD2 (7 bases). CDR3 size: 19 residues. The V end lost 1 base, the J end lost 6 bases, and 28 bases lay between the germline ends. The germline CDR1 and CDR2 sequences are SGHTA and FQGNSA. The CDR3 nucleotides are TGTGCCAGCAGCTTAGTGGGCTGGGGGGGGGCCTCAGTTGCCGGCGAGCAGTACTTC. Encoded protein: CASSLVGWGGASVAGEQYF.

This clone ranks as medium-sized. J is TRBJ2-5 and V is TRBV30; D gene ambiguous. From germline, CDR1 is GTSNPN and CDR2 SVGIG (reference sequence). The CDR3 length is 11 residues. The V end was cut by 5 bases, the J end by 5 bases, with 9 bases between. The CDR3 DNA sequence: TGTGCCTGGTCCCTTCAGGAGACCCAGTACTTC. Its protein product is CAWSLQETQYF.

CDR3: CAWTSGGYEQYF. CDR3 bases: TGTGCCTGGACTAGCGGGGGCTACGAGCAGTACTTC. The genes are TRBV30 and TRBJ2-7, with 10 nucleotides matching TRBD2. The CDR3 sequence is 12 residues long. Germline V gene lookup returns CDR1 GTSNPN and CDR2 SVGIG (reference sequence). V lost 4 bases and J lost 3; bases outside the gene matches: 0.

This chain uses TRBV15 with TRBJ1-3, with D maybe TRBD1 (6 bases). The germline V and J ends were trimmed by 3 bases and 2 bases, with 8 bases remaining between them. The germline CDR1 and CDR2 sequences are LNHNV and YYDKDF (reference sequence). This CDR3 spans 14 amino acids. CDR3: CATSSTGPGNTIYF. The CDR3 region has the DNA TGTGCCACCAGCAGTACAGGGCCTGGAAACACCATATATTTT.

This clone was seen more than once but under ten times. This chain joins TRBV15 and TRBJ1-5; D ambiguous. Germline CDR1 reads LNHNV; CDR2 reads YYDKDF (reference sequence). This CDR3 contains 14 residues. With 3 bases removed from V and 7 bases from J, the gap between germline ends came to 13 bases. In nucleotides, the CDR3 is TGTGCCACCAGCAGTCGGGGTCCGGAGCAGCCCCAGCATTTT. This codes for CATSSRGPEQPQHF.